The rows below give T cell receptor beta chains drawn from one sample of a study of T cell responses to AZD1222 COVID-19 vaccine. Clones were sequenced by immunoSEQ multiplex PCR, and TCRdb holds only the in-frame ones, with some missing. The repertoire holds 95,000 to 150,000 clones, with about nine tenths as singletons. Sequencing was performed on peripheral blood, taken on day 0 of AZD1222 vaccination. Receptors originate from an adult in good health. Both conserved end residues are part of each CDR3. Each record gives: CDR3 DNA, CDR3 protein, V gene, clone size, D gene, J gene. The D gene is left open where the match is weak. Clone size appears in some rows only: once, few, many, or a class for an expanded clone.

DNA: TGTGCCACCAGTTCCGCAGGGGGCACAGATACGCAGTATTTT
CDR3: CATSSAGGTDTQYF
V: TRBV24-1
size: NA
D: NA
J: TRBJ2-3

DNA: TGTGCCAGTAGTATGGAGGGTTGGCGGGACGGTTACAATGAGCAGTTCTTC
CDR3: CASSMEGWRDGYNEQFF
V: TRBV19
size: few
D: NA
J: TRBJ2-1

DNA: TGCGCCAGCAGCTTGGACCCTAGCGGGAGTACAGATACGCAGTATTTT
CDR3: CASSLDPSGSTDTQYF
V: TRBV5-1
size: NA
D: TRBD2
J: TRBJ2-3

DNA: TGTGCCAGCAGTTCCACTACCGGTAGCGGGAGGATGTACGAGCAGTACTTC
CDR3: CASSSTTGSGRMYEQYF
V: TRBV28
size: NA
D: TRBD2
J: TRBJ2-7

DNA: TGTGCCAGCAGCTTAGTCGGGGGCACTGAAGCTTTCTTT
CDR3: CASSLVGGTEAFF
V: TRBV11-2
size: NA
D: NA
J: TRBJ1-1

DNA: TGCGCCAGCAGCTACACAGGGCTATCTAATGAAAAACTGTTTTTT
CDR3: CASSYTGLSNEKLFF
V: TRBV5-1
size: NA
D: NA
J: TRBJ1-4

DNA: TGTGCCACCAGTGATCGGGGGTCGTTCAATCAGCCCCAGCATTTT
CDR3: CATSDRGSFNQPQHF
V: TRBV24-1
size: NA
D: NA
J: TRBJ1-5

DNA: TGTGCCAGCAGCCCCCCCGGGGGCTATGGCTACACCTTC
CDR3: CASSPPGGYGYTF
V: TRBV14
size: once
D: NA
J: TRBJ1-2

DNA: TGTGCCAGCTCACCTCGGGACAAAAACATTCAGTACTTC
CDR3: CASSPRDKNIQYF
V: TRBV18
size: NA
D: NA
J: TRBJ2-4

DNA: TGTGCTAGTGGTTTGTCGGGGGCGCAAGGCTACACCTTC
CDR3: CASGLSGAQGYTF
V: TRBV12-5
size: NA
D: NA
J: TRBJ1-2

DNA: TGTGCCAGCAGCTTAGGAGACGAGGCGGGAGAGTACAATGAGCAGTTCTTC
CDR3: CASSLGDEAGEYNEQFF
V: TRBV11-2
size: NA
D: TRBD2
J: TRBJ2-1

DNA: TGTGCCAGCTTAGGGGGGGATTCACCCCTCCACTTT
CDR3: CASLGGDSPLHF
V: TRBV28
size: NA
D: NA
J: TRBJ1-6

DNA: TGTGCCACCAGTGATTTCGCTAGCGGGAGAACAGAGACCCAGTACTTC
CDR3: CATSDFASGRTETQYF
V: TRBV24-1
size: NA
D: TRBD2
J: TRBJ2-5

DNA: TGCGCCAGCAGCCCGAAGGTGGGGTCGGAGGAGCAGTACTTC
CDR3: CASSPKVGSEEQYF
V: TRBV5-1
size: NA
D: NA
J: TRBJ2-7

DNA: TGCAGCGTTGAGGAGGGTGAAAAACTGTTTTTT
CDR3: CSVEEGEKLFF
V: TRBV29-1
size: NA
D: NA
J: TRBJ1-4

DNA: TGTGCCAGCAGTCTGGGACAGTCTGACACTGAAGCTTTCTTT
CDR3: CASSLGQSDTEAFF
V: TRBV6-5
size: NA
D: TRBD1
J: TRBJ1-1

DNA: TGTGCCAGTAGTTTAGGGACTACTACCTACGAGCAGTACTTC
CDR3: CASSLGTTTYEQYF
V: TRBV27
size: NA
D: TRBD2
J: TRBJ2-7

DNA: TGTGCCAGCGCAAGAGCGGGAGGGTATAATGAGCAGTTCTTC
CDR3: CASARAGGYNEQFF
V: TRBV25-1
size: NA
D: TRBD2
J: TRBJ2-1

DNA: TGTGCCATCAGGCCGACTAGCGGGCAGGATACGCAGTATTTT
CDR3: CAIRPTSGQDTQYF
V: TRBV10-3
size: once
D: TRBD2
J: TRBJ2-3

DNA: TGCAGTGATGGGGAGAACACTGAAGCTTTCTTT
CDR3: CSDGENTEAFF
V: TRBV20-1
size: NA
D: NA
J: TRBJ1-1

DNA: TGTGCCAGCAGTTCCGGACAGGGGGATCAGCCCCAGCATTTT
CDR3: CASSSGQGDQPQHF
V: TRBV6-5
size: NA
D: TRBD1
J: TRBJ1-5

DNA: TGTGCCAGCAGTTTAACTCTGCGGGGACCACCCCTCCACTTT
CDR3: CASSLTLRGPPLHF
V: TRBV28
size: NA
D: NA
J: TRBJ1-6

DNA: TGTGCCATCAGTGAACCTAAGCATTCCTCCTACAATGAGCAGTTCTTC
CDR3: CAISEPKHSSYNEQFF
V: TRBV10-3
size: NA
D: NA
J: TRBJ2-1

DNA: TGCGCCAGCAGTGATTCCGGGACAGCGTTCTCTGGAAACACCATATATTTT
CDR3: CASSDSGTAFSGNTIYF
V: TRBV10-2
size: NA
D: TRBD1
J: TRBJ1-3

DNA: TGTGCCAGCAGCCAAGATGTGGCCGGCCGTGGCTACACCTTC
CDR3: CASSQDVAGRGYTF
V: TRBV3-1/TRBV3-2
size: NA
D: NA
J: TRBJ1-2

DNA: TGTGCCAGCAGCTTAGGCAGGGCAGACGAAAAACTGTTTTTT
CDR3: CASSLGRADEKLFF
V: TRBV7-9
size: NA
D: NA
J: TRBJ1-4

DNA: TGTGCCAGCAGTGAAGTGGCAAACACTGAAGCTTTCTTT
CDR3: CASSEVANTEAFF
V: TRBV6-1
size: NA
D: NA
J: TRBJ1-1

DNA: TGTGCCAGCAGCCAAGAGGGGAACCAAGAGACCCAGTACTTC
CDR3: CASSQEGNQETQYF
V: TRBV4-2
size: NA
D: NA
J: TRBJ2-5

DNA: TGTGCCATCAGTGATCCCTACAGTCAAGAGACCCAGTACTTC
CDR3: CAISDPYSQETQYF
V: TRBV10-3
size: NA
D: NA
J: TRBJ2-5

DNA: TGTGCCAGCAGCGGGACCGGGACATTGGTGGACAATGAGCAGTTCTTC
CDR3: CASSGTGTLVDNEQFF
V: TRBV2
size: NA
D: NA
J: TRBJ2-1

DNA: TGTGCCAGCAGCGCCGACGGAGGCTCCTATAATTCACCCCTCCACTTT
CDR3: CASSADGGSYNSPLHF
V: TRBV9
size: few
D: NA
J: TRBJ1-6

DNA: TGTGCAAGTCGCCCGGGGACTAGCGGGAGCGAGCAGTACTTC
CDR3: CASRPGTSGSEQYF
V: TRBV12-2
size: NA
D: NA
J: TRBJ2-7

DNA: TGTGCCAGCAGTTTGTTTCCTAACACCATATATTTT
CDR3: CASSLFPNTIYF
V: TRBV28
size: once
D: NA
J: TRBJ1-3

DNA: TGTGCCAGCAGCTTAAGCGGTCTTGGCACTGAAGCTTTCTTT
CDR3: CASSLSGLGTEAFF
V: TRBV7-9
size: NA
D: NA
J: TRBJ1-1

DNA: TGTGCCAGCACACAACAGGGGGTCACCGGGGAGCTGTTTTTT
CDR3: CASTQQGVTGELFF
V: TRBV19
size: once
D: TRBD1
J: TRBJ2-2

DNA: TGCGCCAGCAGCTTGTCTAGCGGTCTAAAGATCTCCTACAATGAGCAGTTCTTC
CDR3: CASSLSSGLKISYNEQFF
V: TRBV5-1
size: NA
D: TRBD2
J: TRBJ2-1

DNA: TGTGCCAGCAGTGAACATCCTTCCGCGGAGCAGTTCTTC
CDR3: CASSEHPSAEQFF
V: TRBV6-1
size: NA
D: NA
J: TRBJ2-1

DNA: TGTGCCAGCAGTTCAAGTCCAGGGCGTGAGCAGTTCTTC
CDR3: CASSSSPGREQFF
V: TRBV28
size: NA
D: NA
J: TRBJ2-1

DNA: TGTGCCAGCTCACCATCCGGGATTTCGCACACCGGGGAGCTGTTTTTT
CDR3: CASSPSGISHTGELFF
V: TRBV18
size: few
D: NA
J: TRBJ2-2

DNA: TGTGCCAGCAGTTTGAGGGGAAACAGGGGGCTGAATCAGCCCCAGCATTTT
CDR3: CASSLRGNRGLNQPQHF
V: TRBV27
size: NA
D: TRBD1
J: TRBJ1-5

DNA: TGTGCCAGCAGCTTCGGGGCCAGCCTGAGGTCGGATACGCAGTATTTT
CDR3: CASSFGASLRSDTQYF
V: TRBV7-9
size: NA
D: NA
J: TRBJ2-3

DNA: TGTGCCAGCAGCTTATTGGCGGGAGAGGGCTACACCTTC
CDR3: CASSLLAGEGYTF
V: TRBV7-3
size: NA
D: NA
J: TRBJ1-2

DNA: TGTGCCAGCAGTCCAGGGACAGGGGATAATCAGCCCCAGCATTTT
CDR3: CASSPGTGDNQPQHF
V: TRBV27
size: NA
D: TRBD1
J: TRBJ1-5

DNA: TGTGCCAGCAGTTCGACAGGGAGCTCCTACGAGCAGTACTTC
CDR3: CASSSTGSSYEQYF
V: TRBV6-5
size: NA
D: TRBD1
J: TRBJ2-7

DNA: TGTGCCAGCAGTTTAGGCATCCCTCCTAAACTGTTTTTT
CDR3: CASSLGIPPKLFF
V: TRBV28
size: NA
D: NA
J: TRBJ1-4

DNA: TGTGCCAGCAGCTTAGATCTGGGAGACAATGAGCAGTTCTTC
CDR3: CASSLDLGDNEQFF
V: TRBV11-2
size: few
D: NA
J: TRBJ2-1